Below are 31 T cell receptor beta chains sequenced from a single sample in a study of cytomegalovirus exposure and HLA in healthy donors. The PCR was carried out with 60 Vbeta primers and 13 Jbeta primers. The method was immunoSEQ multiplex PCR; TCRdb's version includes in-frame clones alone and lacks a portion of them. This sample carries 110,000 or so clones, around four fifths of them seen once, and the ten largest clones take 8.6%. The sequenced sample consisted of PBMCs. These TCRs come from a woman in her thirties or forties in good health and CMV-seropositive.

By frequency in the sample, this clone is medium-sized. CDR3 region: CASSLDSLAGRDTYEQYF. In DNA, the CDR3 is TGTGCCAGCAGCTTAGATAGCCTAGCGGGACGCGATACCTACGAGCAGTACTTC. The chain carries TRBV11-3 and TRBJ2-7, with 9 positions matching TRBD2. The CDR3 extends over 18 amino acids. Per germline, CDR1 SGHNT and CDR2 YENEEA. With 0 bases clipped from V and 2 bases from J, the junction kept 11 bases outside the gene matches. The whole variable domain, filled in from reference TRBV11-3 and TRBJ2-7, reads EAGVVQSPRYKIIEKKQPVAFWCNPISGHNTLYWYLQNLGQGPELLIRYENEEAVDDSQLPKDRFSAERLKGVDSTLKIQPAELGDSAVYLCASSLDSLAGRDTYEQYFGPGTRLTVT.

The chain has TRBV14 and TRBJ2-7; 12 nucleotides align to TRBD1. V trimming: 5 bases; J trimming: 6 bases; junction bases outside the gene matches: 5. The CDR3 has 14 residues. Germline CDR1 is SGHDN and CDR2 is FVKESK. The CDR3 coding sequence is TGTGCCAGCAGCGGACGGGACAGGGGGCGCGAGCAGTACTTC. Encoded protein: CASSGRDRGREQYF.

The rearrangement links TRBV6-6 to TRBJ2-7; no clear D gene. CDR1 is MNHNY and CDR2 is SVGAGI in the germline V gene (reference sequence). The CDR3 consists of 15 residues. V lost 6 bases and J 0 bases, leaving 15 bases between the germline ends. The CDR3 nucleotides read TGTGCCAGCAGCCGCACCCGAGAGAACTCCTACGAGCAGTACTTC. This sequence encodes CASSRTRENSYEQYF.

This clone is a singleton in its sample. This chain links TRBV4-1 with TRBJ2-7; 8 nucleotides line up with TRBD2. The CDR3 consists of 18 residues. The ends lost 4 bases at V and 0 bases at J; junction bases unmatched: 14. Germline CDR1 and CDR2: MGHRA and YSYEKL. The CDR3 DNA sequence: TGCGCCAGCAGCCGTCCAGTACGGTCGGGAGGGATCTCCTACGAGCAGTACTTC. Its translation: CASSRPVRSGGISYEQYF.

This rearrangement joins TRBV6-4 to TRBJ2-3; TRBD2 is a possible D gene (6 bases). Trimming took 1 base from V and 4 from J, leaving 9 bases between them. CDR1 is MRHNA, CDR2 SNTAGT, per germline. The length of the CDR3 is 14 residues. The CDR3 loop is CASSDWGRSDTQYF. DNA for the CDR3: TGTGCCAGCAGTGACTGGGGGAGGTCAGATACGCAGTATTTT.

The chain is built from TRBV7-9 and TRBJ2-1; 7 bases map to TRBD2. Germline values: CDR1 SEHNR, CDR2 FQNEAQ (reference sequence). V lost 7 bases, J lost 0 bases, and 3 bases stayed unmatched. This CDR3 has 14 amino acids. CDR3 loop: CASIGTNSYNEQFF. The CDR3 DNA follows: TGTGCCAGCATAGGGACTAACTCCTACAATGAGCAGTTCTTC. The whole variable domain, remainder taken from reference TRBV7-9 and TRBJ2-1, is DTGVSQNPRHKITKRGQNVTFRCDPISEHNRLYWYRQTLGQGPEFLTYFQNEAQLEKSRLLSDRFSAERPKGSFSTLEIQRTEQGDSAMYLCASIGTNSYNEQFFGPGTRLTVL.

The CDR3 bases are TGTGCCAGCAGTTTGAGAACGGAGACTAGGGCATACGAGCAGTACTTC. Translating it yields CASSLRTETRAYEQYF. The chain is built from TRBV6-6 and TRBJ2-7; D possibly corresponds to TRBD2 (6 bases). The length of the CDR3 is 16 residues. Trimming stripped 4 bases from V and 4 bases from J, with 20 bases between. In germline, CDR1 is MNHNY, CDR2 SVGAGI (reference sequence).

The rearrangement links TRBV19 to TRBJ2-2; TRBD2 matches at 12 bases. Germline lookup yields CDR1 LNHDA and CDR2 SQIVND (reference sequence). Trimming removed 3 bases from V and 5 bases from J; junction bases left unmatched: 10. The CDR3 consists of 18 residues. The CDR3 nucleotides read TGTGCCAGTAGTATGCCGCCTAGCGGGAGGGCCTATACCGGGGAGCTGTTTTTT. This gives the protein CASSMPPSGRAYTGELFF.

This chain uses TRBV28 with TRBJ1-2; no definite D call. Germline CDR1 is MDHEN and CDR2 is SYDVKM. V lost 3 bases to trimming and J lost 5 bases, with 10 bases between them. The CDR3 spans 13 residues. The CDR3 DNA is TGTGCCAGCAGTTTTTCCAGGTCGTATGGCTACACCTTC. It specifies CASSFSRSYGYTF.

The chain couples TRBV28 to TRBJ2-1; the match to TRBD2 covers 9 bases. V dropped 1 base and J dropped 7; count of bases not matched to a gene: 5. This CDR3 has 15 residues. Germline V gene data show CDR1 as MDHEN and CDR2 as SYDVKM. The CDR3 DNA reads as TGTGCCAGCAGTTTATTGACTAGCGGCGGAAATGAGCAGTTCTTC. It codes for CASSLLTSGGNEQFF. The full variable domain, with the rest looked up from reference TRBV28 and TRBJ2-1, is DVKVTQSSRYLVKRTGEKVFLECVQDMDHENMFWYRQDPGLGLRLIYFSYDVKMKEKGDIPEGYSVSREKKERFSLILESASTNQTSMYLCASSLLTSGGNEQFFGPGTRLTVL.

The chain links TRBV2 to TRBJ1-2; 7 bases are shared with TRBD1. Per the germline V gene, CDR1 is SNHLY and CDR2 is FYNNEI. Germline trimming cut 8 bases from V and 4 bases from J; bases unmatched to any gene: 7. This CDR3 region has 13 residues. In DNA, the CDR3 is TGTGCCAGCCTGAACGGGACAGCCTATGGCTACACCTTC. This encodes CASLNGTAYGYTF.

This chain connects TRBV4-2 to TRBJ2-3, with 9 bases that match TRBD2. From germline, CDR1 is LGHNA and CDR2 YNFKEQ. The CDR3 loop spans 16 amino acids. The ends lost 1 base at V and 4 bases at J; junction bases unmatched: 6. The CDR3 is CASSQVGAGGPDTQYF. The DNA of the CDR3 is TGTGCCAGCAGCCAAGTCGGCGCGGGGGGGCCAGATACGCAGTATTTT.

The genes are TRBV4-2 and TRBJ1-5; possibly TRBD1 for D (5 bases). The V end was cut by 8 bases, the J end by 4 bases, with 15 bases between. Per germline, CDR1 LGHNA and CDR2 YNFKEQ. This CDR3 spans 14 amino acids. CDR3 nucleotide sequence: TGTGCCAGCGGGGCAGGGAGGGCTAATCAGCCCCAGCATTTT. As protein: CASGAGRANQPQHF.

This clone was recorded a few times. V and J are TRBV5-1 and TRBJ2-5; TRBD2 aligns across 7 bases. With 0 bases clipped from V and 1 base from J, the junction kept 9 bases outside the gene matches. The CDR3 contains 17 residues. Germline-derived CDR1 and CDR2 are SGHRS and YFSETQ. The CDR3 loop reads CASSLAVGLAVQETQYF. The DNA of the CDR3 is TGCGCCAGCAGCTTGGCCGTAGGCCTAGCGGTCCAAGAGACCCAGTACTTC.

J is TRBJ2-5 and V is TRBV5-1, with a weak D call TRBD2 (6 bases). Near its end, the DNA agrees better with TRBJ2-7, so the J call may be wrong. CDR3 length: 14 residues. CDR1 is SGHRS, CDR2 YFSETQ, per germline. The CDR3 region has the DNA TGCGCCAGCAGCTTGGACGCGACGGGGGTCGAGCAGTACTTC. Residues: CASSLDATGVEQYF.

V and J are TRBV4-1 and TRBJ2-1, with TRBD2 matching 11 bases. Germline V gene sequence: CDR1 MGHRA, CDR2 YSYEKL. The V gene end was trimmed by 3 bases and the J gene end by 9 bases; junction bases not matched to a gene: 10. There are 16 residues in the CDR3. CDR3 amino acids: CASSHPLSGRAPEQFF. The CDR3 nucleotides read TGCGCCAGCAGCCACCCACTTAGCGGGAGGGCCCCTGAGCAGTTCTTC.

This chain links TRBV19 with TRBJ2-7; 8 bases agree with TRBD1. The CDR3 loop spans 13 amino acids. Germline trimming cut 8 bases from V and 3 bases from J; bases unmatched to any gene: 6. The germline V gene has CDR1 LNHDA and CDR2 SQIVND (reference sequence). CDR3 protein: CASRGQGGYEQYF. CDR3 bases: TGTGCCAGTCGCGGACAGGGCGGCTACGAGCAGTACTTC.

V is TRBV11-2 and J is TRBJ2-1; TRBD1 is a possible D gene (5 bases). This CDR3 comprises 15 residues. V lost 2 bases to trimming and J lost 0 bases, with 8 bases between them. From germline, CDR1 is SGHAT and CDR2 FQNNGV. As DNA, the CDR3 is TGTGCCAGCAGCTTAAGACAGATCTCCTACAATGAGCAGTTCTTC. Translating it yields CASSLRQISYNEQFF.

The rearrangement uses TRBV28 and TRBJ2-7, with TRBD2 identical over 8 bases. CDR1 MDHEN and CDR2 SYDVKM come from the germline V gene. The ends lost 2 bases at V and 3 bases at J; junction bases unmatched: 3. The CDR3 length is 14 residues. The CDR3 region is CASSLAGGGYEQYF. The CDR3 region has the DNA TGTGCCAGCAGTTTAGCGGGGGGCGGCTACGAGCAGTACTTC. Looking up the rest from reference TRBV28 and TRBJ2-7 gives the full variable domain: DVKVTQSSRYLVKRTGEKVFLECVQDMDHENMFWYRQDPGLGLRLIYFSYDVKMKEKGDIPEGYSVSREKKERFSLILESASTNQTSMYLCASSLAGGGYEQYFGPGTRLTVT.

The J gene is TRBJ2-3, the V gene TRBV7-3; D is perhaps TRBD2 (6 bases). The CDR3 runs to 14 residues. V was shortened by 5 bases and J by 0 bases, with 9 bases between the two germline ends. CDR1 is SGHTA and CDR2 is FQGTGA in the germline V gene. CDR3 loop: CASSRSGSTDTQYF. Written as DNA, the CDR3 is TGTGCCAGCAGCCGTAGCGGTAGCACAGATACGCAGTATTTT.

The chain carries TRBV4-1 and TRBJ2-3, with D perhaps matching TRBD1 (6 bases). Germline CDR1 is MGHRA and CDR2 is YSYEKL. Trimming took 5 bases from V and 3 from J, leaving 33 bases between them. This CDR3 region has 21 residues. DNA of the CDR3: TGCGCCAGCAGCAACCCGGGATTTTTGCGCGCCCGGGACACGATAACAGATACGCAGTATTTT. Protein sequence: CASSNPGFLRARDTITDTQYF.

The DNA of the CDR3 is TGTGCCAGCAGGAAGAGGACAGAGACACCCCTCCACTTT. Translation: CASRKRTETPLHF. The V gene is TRBV2, the J gene TRBJ1-6; tentative D call: TRBD1 (6 bases). This CDR3 is 13 amino acids long. Trimming shortened V by 6 bases and J by 11 bases, and 14 bases separated the two germline ends. Germline lookup yields CDR1 SNHLY and CDR2 FYNNEI.

This clone was observed once. This chain connects TRBV4-2 to TRBJ2-3; TRBD2 agrees at 11 bases. The CDR3 covers 16 residues. The junction had 4 bases not matched to a gene; V was cut back by 3 bases and J by 2 bases. Germline V lookup: CDR1 LGHNA, CDR2 YNFKEQ. In DNA form, the CDR3 reads TGTGCCAGCAGCCATACTAGCGGGGGAGACACAGATACGCAGTATTTT. Protein product: CASSHTSGGDTDTQYF.

The chain links TRBV7-2 to TRBJ2-1, with TRBD2 matching over 8 bases. Trimming removed 5 bases from V and 0 bases from J; junction bases left unmatched: 6. This CDR3 region has 16 residues. Germline assignment: CDR1 SGHTA and CDR2 FQGNSA. The CDR3 sequence is CASSPLADSSYNEQFF. In DNA form, the CDR3 reads TGTGCCAGCAGCCCACTAGCGGACAGCTCCTACAATGAGCAGTTCTTC.

This chain uses TRBV7-9 with TRBJ2-6, with 9 nucleotides matching TRBD1. Germline V lookup: CDR1 SEHNR, CDR2 FQNEAQ (reference sequence). The CDR3 has 18 amino acids. The trim removed 4 bases at V and 2 bases at J, leaving 9 bases unmatched. CDR3 sequence: CASSSRRGTGPGANVLTF. CDR3 bases: TGTGCCAGCAGCTCCCGCCGGGGGACAGGGCCTGGGGCCAACGTCCTGACTTTC.

V is TRBV4-2 and J is TRBJ1-6; 11 bases map to TRBD1. Germline V gene sequence: CDR1 LGHNA, CDR2 YNFKEQ. The CDR3 runs to 16 residues. The junction had 4 bases not matched to a gene; V was cut back by 0 bases and J by 9 bases. The CDR3 loop is CASSQERGTGGSPLHF. CDR3 sequence (DNA): TGTGCCAGCAGCCAAGAAAGAGGGACAGGGGGTTCACCCCTCCACTTT.

This clone was seen more than once but under ten times. This chain joins TRBV7-8 and TRBJ2-7, with 10 bases that match TRBD1. CDR3 size: 15 residues. V gave up 1 base and J gave up 4 bases; unmatched junction bases: 4. Germline V CDR1 and CDR2: SGHVS, FQNEAQ. The CDR3 sequence: CASSLEGTGDYEQYF. The CDR3 DNA reads as TGTGCCAGCAGCTTAGAAGGGACAGGGGATTACGAGCAGTACTTC.

This chain connects TRBV29-1 to TRBJ1-4, with TRBD1 as a possible D gene (5 bases). Deletions cut 4 bases from V and 5 bases from J, with 11 bases between. There are 13 residues in the CDR3. The germline gives CDR1 SQVTM, CDR2 ANQGSEA. The CDR3 spells CSVARQMNEKLFF. DNA of the CDR3: TGCAGCGTTGCTCGACAGATGAATGAAAAACTGTTTTTT.

The V gene is TRBV6-1, the J gene TRBJ1-6, with 7 nucleotides matching TRBD1. Germline loops: CDR1 MNHNS, CDR2 SASEGT. V lost 1 base and J lost 3; bases outside the gene matches: 12. The CDR3 is 19 amino acids. This chain's CDR3 is CASSEGGIHRGIYNSPLHF. The CDR3 DNA is TGTGCCAGCAGTGAAGGCGGGATTCACAGGGGAATCTATAATTCACCCCTCCACTTT.

A few counts support this clone. V is TRBV19 and J is TRBJ2-2; 12 positions agree with TRBD2. Germline V CDR1 and CDR2: LNHDA, SQIVND (reference sequence). V was clipped by 8 bases and J by 5 bases; unmatched bases: 6. CDR3 length: 15 residues. The CDR3 DNA sequence: TGTGCCAGTGAGGGACTAGCGGGTGTAACCGGGGAGCTGTTTTTT. As protein: CASEGLAGVTGELFF.

The sample holds a few counts of this clone. The V and J genes are TRBV5-5 and TRBJ1-2, with D possibly being TRBD1 (5 bases). In germline, CDR1 is SGHKS, CDR2 YYEKEE (reference sequence). This CDR3 region has 13 residues. V was pared by 4 bases and J by 3 bases, with 10 bases between. CDR3 bases: TGTGCCAGCAGCCAAACGACAGACTATGGCTACACCTTC. It codes for CASSQTTDYGYTF.